These 7 T cell receptor beta chains originate from one sample sequenced in a study of CD8+ T cells in alopecia areata. Documented treatment: oral pan-JAK inhibitor, 5-10 mg twice daily. RNA extraction was followed by reverse transcription into cDNA, which acted as the sequencing template. Only in-frame clones appear in the TCRdb table, and some are missing; sequencing was by immunoSEQ multiplex PCR. The sample has some 180,000 clones, approximately 55% seen once; the top ten hold roughly 10%. The sample was CD8+ T cells sorted from blood, taken at week 24, from a patient treated with tofacitinib. The receptor set was obtained from a human donor with alopecia areata.

This sequence joins TRBV13 and TRBJ2-5; TRBD1 matches at 7 bases. Trimming removed 5 bases from V and 5 bases from J; junction bases left unmatched: 8. This CDR3 has 14 residues. Germline V gene sequence: CDR1 PRHDT, CDR2 FYEKMQ (reference sequence). The CDR3 loop reads CASSRDSNRETQYF. CDR3 nucleotides: TGTGCCAGCAGCCGGGACAGCAACCGGGAGACCCAGTACTTC.

The chain combines TRBV2 with TRBJ1-2; 12 bases align to TRBD1. Germline V gene lookup returns CDR1 SNHLY and CDR2 FYNNEI. CDR3 length equals 17 residues. V lost 2 bases and J lost 2; bases outside the gene matches: 6. This CDR3 is CASSEPGTGGPNYGYTF. The CDR3 nucleotides read TGTGCCAGCAGTGAACCCGGGACAGGGGGCCCAAACTATGGCTACACCTTC.

The chain recombines TRBV28 with TRBJ1-6; 7 bases map to TRBD1. Germline V CDR1 and CDR2: MDHEN, SYDVKM. CDR3 size: 14 residues. The J segment lost 6 bases and the V segment lost 6 bases, leaving 5 bases of the junction unmatched. The CDR3 loop is CASSSGQANSPLHF. DNA for the CDR3: TGTGCCAGCAGCAGCGGACAGGCTAATTCACCCCTCCACTTT.

This clone was detected a few times. The rearrangement uses TRBV27 and TRBJ2-5; TRBD2 matches 7 bases. Unmatched junction bases numbered 8, after V lost 6 bases and J lost 1 base. Germline CDR1 is MNHEY and CDR2 is SMNVEV (reference sequence). CDR3 length: 15 residues. The CDR3 region is CASRKSAGVQETQYF. CDR3 nucleotides: TGTGCCAGCAGGAAGAGTGCGGGGGTCCAAGAGACCCAGTACTTC.

The genes are TRBV6-1 and TRBJ1-1, with a possible D match to TRBD1 (5 bases). This CDR3 is 12 amino acids long. Trimming stripped 7 bases from V and 4 bases from J, with 10 bases between. Germline V gene lookup returns CDR1 MNHNS and CDR2 SASEGT. CDR3 coding DNA: TGTGCCAGCATTGGGGCTGGCACTGAAGCTTTCTTT. The encoded protein is CASIGAGTEAFF.

The chain is built from TRBV11-2 and TRBJ1-2, with D perhaps TRBD1 (6 bases). V was shortened by 3 bases and J by 4 bases, with 9 bases between the two germline ends. This CDR3 comprises 13 residues. Germline values: CDR1 SGHAT, CDR2 FQNNGV. CDR3 bases: TGTGCCAGCAGCTTTGGGACAAGCTATGGCTACACCTTC. Translation gives CASSFGTSYGYTF.

The gene calls are TRBV14 and TRBJ2-7; TRBD1 matches 9 bases. CDR3 length equals 14 residues. Germline lookup yields CDR1 SGHDN and CDR2 FVKESK. V trimming: 3 bases; J trimming: 7 bases; junction bases outside the gene matches: 7. CDR3 residues: CASSHPDRGWEQYF. The CDR3 DNA follows: TGTGCCAGCAGCCACCCGGACAGGGGTTGGGAGCAGTACTTC.